The T cell receptor (beta chain) described here comes from a study of blood T cell repertoires in COVID-19. The overall study: Sites in the United States, Italy and Spain provided acute and convalescent COVID-19 samples. In each case, the material was cDNA or gDNA derived from T cells, B-cell-depleted T cells, or PBMCs.

V gave up 2 bases and J gave up 6 bases; unmatched junction bases: 19. CDR3 length: 19 amino acids. Looked up from germline, CDR1 is GTSNPN and CDR2 is SVGIG (reference sequence). Here immunoSEQ multiplex PCR was the method, and the copy in TCRdb shows in-frame clones only, minus some. The repertoire holds 250,000 to 350,000 clones, with over 75% as singletons. Seattle patient enrollment occurred during active infection, with longitudinal follow-up thereafter. This chain connects TRBV30 to TRBJ2-2, with TRBD2 identical over 9 bases. This TCR came from a woman in her thirties with COVID-19, enrolled during active disease. Sequencing was done on a sample of peripheral blood. CDR3 amino acids: CAWSFLRAGGPRGSGELFF. CDR3 DNA sequence: TGTGCCTGGAGTTTCCTTCGTGCGGGAGGGCCAAGAGGGTCCGGGGAGCTGTTTTTT. Looking up the rest from reference TRBV30 and TRBJ2-2 gives the full variable domain: SQTIHQWPATLVQPVGSPLSLECTVEGTSNPNLYWYRQAAGRGLQLLFYSVGIGQISSEVPQNLSASRPQDRQFILSSKKLLLSDSGFYLCAWSFLRAGGPRGSGELFFGEGSRLTVL.